One sample yielded the 18 T cell receptor beta chains listed below, sequenced in a study of blood T cell repertoires in COVID-19. TCRdb's copy holds only in-frame clones and misses some; the assay was immunoSEQ multiplex PCR. The repertoire holds about 130,000 clones, with 85% as singletons. The specimen sequenced was peripheral blood. These receptors originate from an elderly woman with acute or convalescent COVID-19.

The chain recombines TRBV10-3 with TRBJ2-1, with D perhaps matching TRBD2 (7 bases). The CDR3 extends over 12 amino acids. Trimming shortened V by 11 bases and J by 7 bases, and 15 bases separated the two germline ends. The germline CDR1 and CDR2 sequences are ENHRY and SYGVKD. CDR3 loop: CAHARGGNEQFF. Written as DNA, the CDR3 is TGTGCCCACGCGAGGGGGGGAAATGAGCAGTTCTTC.

V gene TRBV10-3 combines with J gene TRBJ1-6; 8 nucleotides line up with TRBD1. V gave up 8 bases and J gave up 5 bases; unmatched junction bases: 5. In germline, CDR1 is ENHRY, CDR2 SYGVKD. The CDR3 is made up of 14 amino acids. DNA for the CDR3: TGTGCCATCCGACAGGGGCTGAATAATTCACCCCTCCACTTT. Translating it yields CAIRQGLNNSPLHF.

The chain has TRBV7-8 and TRBJ2-5; TRBD1 matches 7 bases. V was pared by 0 bases and J by 2 bases, with 9 bases of the junction left unmatched. CDR3 size: 17 residues. Per germline, CDR1 SGHVS and CDR2 FQNEAQ. The CDR3 DNA reads TGTGCCAGCAGCTTAGCGCTGAAGGGGGCTCTACAAGAGACCCAGTACTTC. Amino acids: CASSLALKGALQETQYF.

This clone was seen only once. The J gene is TRBJ2-7, the V gene TRBV7-9, with 9 bases identical to TRBD1. The CDR3 is 16 amino acids. V dropped 6 bases and J dropped 0; count of bases not matched to a gene: 9. The germline V gene has CDR1 SEHNR and CDR2 FQNEAQ (reference sequence). CDR3 coding DNA: TGTGCCAGCAGTTCAACAGGGGGCCTTTCCTCCTACGAGCAGTACGTC. It is translated as CASSSTGGLSSYEQYV.

This clone was detected only once. The rearrangement links TRBV6-5 to TRBJ1-2; 8 nucleotides match TRBD1. The CDR3 extends over 13 amino acids. The ends lost 5 bases at V and 8 bases at J; junction bases unmatched: 7. The germline V gene has CDR1 MNHEY and CDR2 SVGAGI. For the CDR3, the DNA is TGTGCCAGCAGTCTAAACAGGGGGAGCGGCTACACCTTC. Translated, it gives CASSLNRGSGYTF.

A single count supports this clone. The chain recombines TRBV5-1 with TRBJ2-1; 9 nucleotides agree with TRBD2. Germline values: CDR1 SGHRS, CDR2 YFSETQ. V lost 4 bases to trimming and J lost 7 bases; unmatched junction nucleotides: 12. This CDR3 region has 16 residues. The CDR3 sequence: CASSLPLGGGANEQFF. The CDR3 coding sequence is TGCGCCAGCAGCCTACCACTGGGCGGGGGGGCGAATGAGCAGTTCTTC.

This chain connects TRBV5-1 to TRBJ2-5; possible D gene TRBD1, 6 bases. Germline V gives CDR1 SGHRS, CDR2 YFSETQ. The CDR3 extends over 16 amino acids. Trimming pared 4 bases from V and 5 bases from J, leaving 21 bases between. The CDR3 sequence: CASSVSNGGAGETQYF. CDR3 sequence (DNA): TGCGCCAGCAGCGTTAGTAATGGGGGCGCAGGGGAGACCCAGTACTTC.

J is TRBJ1-2 and V is TRBV20-1; D unclear. The CDR3 extends over 11 amino acids. The V gene's germline CDR1 is DFQATT and CDR2 SNEGSKA (reference sequence). V lost 6 bases and J lost 2, with 7 bases in between. CDR3 coding DNA: TGCAGTGCCGTCCAGAACTATGGCTACACCTTC. This encodes CSAVQNYGYTF.

The rearrangement uses TRBV19 and TRBJ2-1, with TRBD2 matching over 8 bases. V dropped 4 bases and J dropped 0; count of bases not matched to a gene: 8. This CDR3 spans 17 amino acids. Germline loops: CDR1 LNHDA, CDR2 SQIVND (reference sequence). CDR3: CASSTISGGPSYNEQFF. The CDR3 nucleotides are TGTGCCAGTAGTACTATAAGCGGGGGCCCCTCCTACAATGAGCAGTTCTTC.

The rearrangement links TRBV5-4 to TRBJ1-2, with 9 bases lining up with TRBD1. The CDR3 runs 15 residues. J lost 5 bases, V lost 4 bases, and 9 bases had no gene match. The germline V gene has CDR1 SGHNT and CDR2 YYREEE (reference sequence). DNA for the CDR3: TGTGCCAGCAGCCATTCCGGGACAGGGACTTATGGCTACACCTTC. Translating gives CASSHSGTGTYGYTF.

V is TRBV2 and J is TRBJ2-1; TRBD1 matches at 7 bases. This CDR3 comprises 15 residues. Per germline, CDR1 SNHLY and CDR2 FYNNEI. Losses at the gene ends were 4 bases for V and 0 bases for J; bases not matched to a gene: 3. CDR3 nucleotides: TGTGCCAGCAGTGGCGACAGGGTCTCCTACAATGAGCAGTTCTTC. Protein sequence: CASSGDRVSYNEQFF.

The V and J genes are TRBV14 and TRBJ1-1; unclear D gene. Looked up from germline, CDR1 is SGHDN and CDR2 is FVKESK. The V gene lost 0 bases and the J gene lost 0 bases, with 8 bases spanning the gap. The CDR3 covers 15 residues. The CDR3 region has the DNA TGTGCCAGCAGCCAAGATCCCGGGGTGAACACTGAAGCTTTCTTT. Encoded protein: CASSQDPGVNTEAFF.

V usage is TRBV4-1 and J usage is TRBJ1-6; TRBD1 might be the D (6 bases). V was shortened by 3 bases and J by 12 bases, with 12 bases between the two germline ends. The CDR3 is made up of 13 amino acids. Per the germline V gene, CDR1 is MGHRA and CDR2 is YSYEKL. CDR3 sequence reads: CASSHRETGPLHF. The CDR3 nucleotides are TGCGCCAGCAGCCATCGCGAGACAGGACCCCTCCACTTT.

The V gene is TRBV5-4, the J gene TRBJ1-1, with D maybe TRBD1 (5 bases). The CDR3 has 13 amino acids. The germline V gene has CDR1 SGHNT and CDR2 YYREEE (reference sequence). V was cut by 6 bases and J by 3 bases, with 12 bases left in between. In DNA, the CDR3 is TGTGCCAGCAAGGGCGGGGGGGACACTGAAGCTTTCTTT. Encoded protein: CASKGGGDTEAFF.

This clone was observed a handful of times. This sequence joins TRBV11-2 and TRBJ1-6; no reliable D call. Germline V lookup: CDR1 SGHAT, CDR2 FQNNGV. The V gene lost 0 bases and the J gene lost 8 bases, with 11 bases spanning the gap. The CDR3 is 15 amino acids. CDR3 nucleotide sequence: TGTGCCAGCAGCTTAGATGGCAGGTGGTATTCACCCCTCCACTTT. Protein product: CASSLDGRWYSPLHF.

The rearrangement uses TRBV2 and TRBJ1-1, with D possibly TRBD1 on 5 matching bases. The CDR3 length is 14 residues. Germline-derived CDR1 and CDR2 are SNHLY and FYNNEI. Trimming stripped 3 bases from V and 1 base from J, with 9 bases between. CDR3 sequence: CASSEYGANTEAFF. The CDR3 nucleotides are TGTGCCAGCAGTGAGTATGGGGCGAACACTGAAGCTTTCTTT.

V and J are TRBV6-5 and TRBJ1-5, with D possibly matching TRBD1 (5 bases). This CDR3 is 13 amino acids long. Germline V gene data show CDR1 as MNHEY and CDR2 as SVGAGI. Trimming removed 5 bases at V and 5 bases at J, with 10 bases between. CDR3 in amino acids: CASSIDRYQPQHF. CDR3 nucleotides: TGTGCCAGCAGTATCGACAGATATCAGCCCCAGCATTTT.

The chain is built from TRBV5-1 and TRBJ1-2; D is unresolved. This CDR3 contains 13 residues. Germline CDR1 is SGHRS and CDR2 is YFSETQ. V lost 4 bases, J lost 4 bases, and 11 bases lay in between. The chain's CDR3 is CASSTTGSYGYTF. CDR3 nucleotide sequence: TGCGCCAGCAGCACCACGGGGTCCTATGGCTACACCTTC.